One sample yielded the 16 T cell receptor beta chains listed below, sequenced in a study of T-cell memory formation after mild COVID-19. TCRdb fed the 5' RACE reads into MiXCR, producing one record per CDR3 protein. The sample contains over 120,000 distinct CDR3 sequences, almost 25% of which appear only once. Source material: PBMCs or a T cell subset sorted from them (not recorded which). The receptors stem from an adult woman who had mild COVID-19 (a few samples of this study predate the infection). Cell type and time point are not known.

The CDR3 protein is CASSASPQGWDSPLHF. In nucleotides, the CDR3 is TGTGCCAGCAGCGCCTCCCCACAGGGTTGGGATTCACCCCTCCACTTT. This chain uses TRBV9 with TRBJ1-6; D perhaps matches TRBD1 (6 bases). The germline V gene has CDR1 SGDLS and CDR2 YYNGEE. This CDR3 is built from 16 residues. Trimming removed 3 bases from V and 8 bases from J, with 18 bases in between.

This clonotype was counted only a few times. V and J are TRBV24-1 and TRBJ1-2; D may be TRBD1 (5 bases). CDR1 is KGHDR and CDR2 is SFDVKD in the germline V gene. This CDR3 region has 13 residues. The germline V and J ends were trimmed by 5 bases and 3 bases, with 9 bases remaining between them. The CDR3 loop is CATSVRDHYGYTF. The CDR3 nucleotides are TGTGCCACCAGTGTCCGGGACCACTATGGCTACACCTTC.

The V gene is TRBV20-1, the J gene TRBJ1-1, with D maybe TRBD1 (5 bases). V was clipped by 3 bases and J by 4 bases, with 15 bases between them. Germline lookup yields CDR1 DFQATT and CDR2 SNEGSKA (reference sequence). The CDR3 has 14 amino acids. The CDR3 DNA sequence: TGCAGTGCTAGGGGGGAGGGGATGGGCACTGAAGCTTTCTTT. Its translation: CSARGEGMGTEAFF.

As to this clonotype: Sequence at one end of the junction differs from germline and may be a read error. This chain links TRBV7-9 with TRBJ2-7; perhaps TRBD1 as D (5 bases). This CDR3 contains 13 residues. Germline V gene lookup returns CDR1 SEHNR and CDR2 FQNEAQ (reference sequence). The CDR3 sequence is CTSSSDTYYEQYF. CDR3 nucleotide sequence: TGTACCAGCAGCTCGGACACCTACTACGAGCAGTACTTC.

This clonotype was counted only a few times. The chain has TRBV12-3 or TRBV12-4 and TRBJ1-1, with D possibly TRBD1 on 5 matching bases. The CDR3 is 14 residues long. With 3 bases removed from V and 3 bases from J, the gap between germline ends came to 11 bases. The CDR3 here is CASSFEEGYTEAFF. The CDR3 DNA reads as TGTGCCAGCAGTTTTGAGGAGGGGTACACTGAAGCTTTCTTT.

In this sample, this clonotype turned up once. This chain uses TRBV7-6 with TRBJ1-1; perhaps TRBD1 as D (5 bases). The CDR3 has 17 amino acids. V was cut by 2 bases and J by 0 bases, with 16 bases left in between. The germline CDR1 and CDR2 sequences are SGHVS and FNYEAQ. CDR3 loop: CASSLRLSTDMNTEAFF. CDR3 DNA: TGTGCCAGCAGCTTACGCCTATCGACAGACATGAACACTGAAGCTTTCTTT.

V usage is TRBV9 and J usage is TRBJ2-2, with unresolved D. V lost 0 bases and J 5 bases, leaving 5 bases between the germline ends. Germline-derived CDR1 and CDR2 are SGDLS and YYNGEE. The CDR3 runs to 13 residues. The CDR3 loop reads CASSVERTGELFF. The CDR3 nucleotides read TGTGCCAGCAGCGTAGAAAGAACCGGGGAGCTGTTTTTT.

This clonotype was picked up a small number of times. The CDR3 region is CASSFRGQLTDTQYF. In DNA, the CDR3 is TGTGCCAGCAGTTTCAGGGGGCAATTGACAGATACGCAGTATTTT. V is TRBV6-5 and J is TRBJ2-3; TRBD1 matches at 8 bases. V lost 4 bases to trimming and J lost 3 bases; unmatched junction nucleotides: 6. Germline lookup yields CDR1 MNHEY and CDR2 SVGAGI. The CDR3 is 15 residues long.

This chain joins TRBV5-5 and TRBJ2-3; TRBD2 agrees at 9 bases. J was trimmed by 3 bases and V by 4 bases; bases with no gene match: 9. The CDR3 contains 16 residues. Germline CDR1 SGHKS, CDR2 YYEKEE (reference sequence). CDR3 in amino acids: CASSRGGGATTDTQYF. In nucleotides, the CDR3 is TGTGCCAGCAGCCGTGGCGGGGGGGCTACTACAGATACGCAGTATTTT.

The CDR3 region has the DNA TGTGCCAGCAGTTTCTGGGGGCCCGGGGAGCTGTTTTTT. It codes for CASSFWGPGELFF. The rearrangement links TRBV27 to TRBJ2-2; tentatively, D is TRBD1 (6 bases). The CDR3 has 13 residues. Trimming took 3 bases from V and 6 from J, leaving 8 bases between them. Germline V gene sequence: CDR1 MNHEY, CDR2 SMNVEV (reference sequence).

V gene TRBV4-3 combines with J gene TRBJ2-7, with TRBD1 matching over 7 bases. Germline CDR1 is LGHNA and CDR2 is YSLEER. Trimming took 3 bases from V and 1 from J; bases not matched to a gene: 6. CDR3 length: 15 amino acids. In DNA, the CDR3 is TGCGCCAGCAGCCAGGGACAGCGACTATCCTACGAGCAGTACTTC. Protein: CASSQGQRLSYEQYF.

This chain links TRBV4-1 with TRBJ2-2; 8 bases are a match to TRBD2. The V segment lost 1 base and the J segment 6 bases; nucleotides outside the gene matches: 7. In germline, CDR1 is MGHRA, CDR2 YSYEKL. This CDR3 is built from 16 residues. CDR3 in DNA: TGCGCCAGCAGCCAAGTATTCAGCGGGGGATCCGGGGAGCTGTTTTTT. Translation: CASSQVFSGGSGELFF.

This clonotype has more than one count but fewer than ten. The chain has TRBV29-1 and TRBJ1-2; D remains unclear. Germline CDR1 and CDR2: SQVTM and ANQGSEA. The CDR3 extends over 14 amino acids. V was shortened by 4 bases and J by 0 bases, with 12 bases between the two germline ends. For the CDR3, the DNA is TGCAGCGTTGTTCCGGCTACCGCTAACTATGGCTACACCTTC. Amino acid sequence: CSVVPATANYGYTF. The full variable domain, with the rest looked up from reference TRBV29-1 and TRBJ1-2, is SAVISQKPSRDICQRGTSLTIQCQVDSQVTMMFWYRQQPGQSLTLIATANQGSEATYESGFVIDKFPISRPNLTFSTLTVSNMSPEDSSIYLCSVVPATANYGYTFGSGTRLTVV.

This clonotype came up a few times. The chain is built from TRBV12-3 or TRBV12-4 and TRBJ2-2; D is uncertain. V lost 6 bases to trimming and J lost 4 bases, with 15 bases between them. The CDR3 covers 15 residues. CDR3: CASSPFGPVTGELFF. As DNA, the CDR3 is TGTGCCAGCAGCCCTTTTGGACCGGTCACCGGGGAGCTGTTTTTT.

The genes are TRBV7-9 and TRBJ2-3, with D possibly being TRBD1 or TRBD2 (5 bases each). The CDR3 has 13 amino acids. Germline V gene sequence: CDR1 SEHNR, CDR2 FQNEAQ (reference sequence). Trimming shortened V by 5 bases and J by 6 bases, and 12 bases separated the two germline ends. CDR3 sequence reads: CASSPGTPDTQYF. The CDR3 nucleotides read TGTGCCAGCAGCCCTGGGACCCCGGATACGCAGTATTTT.

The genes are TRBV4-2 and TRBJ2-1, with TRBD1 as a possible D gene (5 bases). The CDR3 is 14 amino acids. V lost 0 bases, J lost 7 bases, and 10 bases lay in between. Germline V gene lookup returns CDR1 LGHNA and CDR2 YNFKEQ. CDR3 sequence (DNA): TGTGCCAGCAGCCAAGAGACAGCTTGGAATGAGCAGTTCTTC. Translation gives CASSQETAWNEQFF.